This TCR beta chain was identified in a study of blood T cells in healthy people across ages. The wider study: With template switching, about one barcoded beta molecule was captured per two T cells. Study conclusions and caveats: Naive and antigen-experienced cells could not be conclusively compared, given unsorted PBMCs. The study found more naive CD4+ cells and higher diversity in long-lived than aged donors.

A note on this clonotype: Its antigen is not identified.

Germline V gene data show CDR1 as PRHDT and CDR2 as FYEKMQ (reference sequence). J gave up 1 base and V 5 bases, and 18 bases lay outside the gene matches. The CDR3 extends over 19 amino acids. Then a second PCR, running roughly 7 to 12 cycles, was carried out with a sample-barcoded 5' primer and a J-beta primer mix. Unique molecular identifiers of 12 random nucleotides labeled each cDNA. TCRdb reanalysed the 5' RACE reads using MiXCR and keeps one entry per CDR3 protein. The sample yields around 800,000 distinct CDR3 sequences, about 55% seen once. Sequences were obtained from blood. The genes are TRBV13 and TRBJ2-5; 8 bases align to TRBD1. The TCR comes from a man older than 75 in good health. CDR3 nucleotide sequence: TGTGCCAGCAGCCCCTTCGGACAGGGACCTTTCTCGGTCCAAGAGACCCAGTACTTC. This sequence encodes CASSPFGQGPFSVQETQYF.